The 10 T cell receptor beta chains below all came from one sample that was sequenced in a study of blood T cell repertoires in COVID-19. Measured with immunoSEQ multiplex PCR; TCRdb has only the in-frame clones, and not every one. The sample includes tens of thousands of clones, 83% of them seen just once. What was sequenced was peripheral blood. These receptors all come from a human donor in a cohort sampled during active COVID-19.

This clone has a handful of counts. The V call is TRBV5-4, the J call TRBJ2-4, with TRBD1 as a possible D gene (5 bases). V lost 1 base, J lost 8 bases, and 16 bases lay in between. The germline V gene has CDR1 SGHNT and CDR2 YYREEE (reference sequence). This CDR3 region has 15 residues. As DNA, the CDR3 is TGTGCCAGCAGCTTGCGGACGCAGGGTAGGGACATTCAGTACTTC. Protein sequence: CASSLRTQGRDIQYF.

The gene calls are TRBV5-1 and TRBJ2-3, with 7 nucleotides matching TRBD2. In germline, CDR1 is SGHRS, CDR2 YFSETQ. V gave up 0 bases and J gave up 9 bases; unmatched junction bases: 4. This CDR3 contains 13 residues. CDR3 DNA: TGCGCCAGCAGCTTGGATCTACTAGCGACGCAGTATTTT. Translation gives CASSLDLLATQYF.

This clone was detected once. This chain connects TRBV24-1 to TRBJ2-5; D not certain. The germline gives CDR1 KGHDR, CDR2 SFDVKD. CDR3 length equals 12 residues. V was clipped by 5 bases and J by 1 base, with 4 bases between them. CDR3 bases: TGTGCCACCAGTGCGGGCCAAGAGACCCAGTACTTC. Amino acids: CATSAGQETQYF.

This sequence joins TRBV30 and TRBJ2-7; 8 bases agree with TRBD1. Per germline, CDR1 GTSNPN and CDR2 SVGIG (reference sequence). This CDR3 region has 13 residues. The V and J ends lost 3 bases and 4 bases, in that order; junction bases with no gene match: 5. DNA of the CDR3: TGTGCCTGGAGGCCGACAGGGGAGTACGAGCAGTACTTC. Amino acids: CAWRPTGEYEQYF.

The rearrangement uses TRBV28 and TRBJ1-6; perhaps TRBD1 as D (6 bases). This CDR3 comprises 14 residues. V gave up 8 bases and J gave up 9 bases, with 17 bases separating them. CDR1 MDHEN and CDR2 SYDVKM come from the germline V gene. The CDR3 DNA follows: TGTGCCAGCGGCGGACAGTCTGATGGTTCACCCCTCCACTTT. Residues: CASGGQSDGSPLHF.

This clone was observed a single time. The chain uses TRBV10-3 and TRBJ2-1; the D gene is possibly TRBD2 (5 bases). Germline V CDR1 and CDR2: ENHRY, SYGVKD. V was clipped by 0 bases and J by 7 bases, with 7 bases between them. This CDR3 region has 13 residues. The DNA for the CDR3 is TGTGCCATCAGTGAGTCCCCGGGAAATGAGCAGTTCTTC. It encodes CAISESPGNEQFF.

The CDR3 region is CASSPGSGGRTDTQYF. DNA of the CDR3: TGTGCCAGCAGCCCTGGGAGCGGGGGACGCACAGATACGCAGTATTTT. The J gene is TRBJ2-3, the V gene TRBV5-4, with 8 nucleotides matching TRBD2. J gave up 1 base and V 4 bases, and 8 bases lay outside the gene matches. CDR3 size: 16 residues. In germline, CDR1 is SGHNT, CDR2 YYREEE (reference sequence).

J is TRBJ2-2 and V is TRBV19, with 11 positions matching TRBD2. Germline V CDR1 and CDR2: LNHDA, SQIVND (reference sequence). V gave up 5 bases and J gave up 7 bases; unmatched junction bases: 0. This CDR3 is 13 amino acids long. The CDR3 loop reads CASSGTSGGELFF. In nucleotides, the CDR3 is TGTGCCAGTAGTGGGACTAGCGGCGGGGAGCTGTTTTTT.

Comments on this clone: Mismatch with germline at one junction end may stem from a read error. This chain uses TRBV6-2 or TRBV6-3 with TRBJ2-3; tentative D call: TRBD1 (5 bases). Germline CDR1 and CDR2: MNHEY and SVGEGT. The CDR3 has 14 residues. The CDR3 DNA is TGTGCCAGCACTTACCGGCAGGGTAGTGGTACGCAGTATTTT. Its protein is CASTYRQGSGTQYF.

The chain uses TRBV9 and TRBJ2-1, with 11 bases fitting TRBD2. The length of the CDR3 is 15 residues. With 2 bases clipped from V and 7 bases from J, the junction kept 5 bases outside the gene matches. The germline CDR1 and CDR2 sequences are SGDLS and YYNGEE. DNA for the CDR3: TGTGCCAGCAGCGTTAGCGGGGGGGCGCAAAATGAGCAGTTCTTC. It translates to CASSVSGGAQNEQFF.